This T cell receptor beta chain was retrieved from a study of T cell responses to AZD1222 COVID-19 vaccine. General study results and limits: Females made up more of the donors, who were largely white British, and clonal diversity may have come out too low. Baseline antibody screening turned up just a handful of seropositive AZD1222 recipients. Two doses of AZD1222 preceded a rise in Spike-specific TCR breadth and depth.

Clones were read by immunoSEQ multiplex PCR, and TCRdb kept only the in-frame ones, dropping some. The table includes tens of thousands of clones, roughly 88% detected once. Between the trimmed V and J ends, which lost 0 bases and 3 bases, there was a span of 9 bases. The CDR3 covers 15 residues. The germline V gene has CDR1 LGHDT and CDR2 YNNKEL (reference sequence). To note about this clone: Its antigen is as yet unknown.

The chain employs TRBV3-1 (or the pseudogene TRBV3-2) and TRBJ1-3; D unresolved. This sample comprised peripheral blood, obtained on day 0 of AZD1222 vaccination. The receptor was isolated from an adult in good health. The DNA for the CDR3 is TGTGCCAGCAGCCAAGAGTCCCGGGGTGGAAACACCATATATTTT. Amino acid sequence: CASSQESRGGNTIYF.